The subject of this entry is one TCR beta chain. Its cognate antigen is unknown. This record belongs to a study of cytomegalovirus exposure and HLA in healthy donors. Notes on the study in general: The study recorded some 160 TCR beta chains that were cytomegalovirus-associated. The authors later linked a missense DCLRE1C variant to TCR beta V- and J-gene trimming.

V shed 3 bases and J 4 bases; nucleotides not matched to a gene: 8. The CDR3 spans 15 residues. Germline loops: CDR1 LNHDA, CDR2 SQIVND (reference sequence). PCR involved 60 Vbeta and 13 Jbeta primers. The protocol was immunoSEQ multiplex PCR, while the TCRdb copy is restricted to in-frame clones and leaves out a portion. The sample contains roughly 130,000 clones, about three quarters of which appear only once. This chain joins TRBV19 and TRBJ1-1; 7 nucleotides line up with TRBD1. Sequenced sample: PBMCs. The receptor was derived from a woman in her forties in good health and CMV-seronegative. The CDR3: CASSIPTGRSTEAFF. CDR3 in DNA: TGTGCCAGTAGTATCCCGACAGGGCGGAGCACTGAAGCTTTCTTT.